This TCR beta chain was captured by sequencing in a study of PD-1 blockade in classical Hodgkin lymphoma. Broader study findings: Complete responders' diversity at baseline resembled that of newly diagnosed patients. What caused the repertoire differences, perhaps disease activity or prior therapy, remains undefined. A significant rise in TCR diversity by C4D1 was seen for CD4+ but not CD8+ cells.

TCRdb's copy holds only in-frame clones and misses some; the assay was immunoSEQ multiplex PCR. This sample has 25,000 to 30,000 clones, with approximately 90% found just once. The V gene's germline CDR1 is MGHRA and CDR2 YSYEKL. The CDR3 totals 15 residues. V was shortened by 1 base and J by 4 bases, with 8 bases between the two germline ends. Comment on this clone: The antigen is undetermined.

Relapse after autologous stem cell transplantation occurred in every patient, and brentuximab vedotin exposure varied. This chain links TRBV4-1 with TRBJ1-6; D call uncertain. The starting material was peripheral blood mononuclear cells (PBMCs), obtained at baseline. This sequence originates from a human donor with classical Hodgkin lymphoma. Written as DNA, the CDR3 is TGCGCCAGCAGCCAAGTGCAGGATTATAATTCACCCCTCCACTTT. It encodes CASSQVQDYNSPLHF.